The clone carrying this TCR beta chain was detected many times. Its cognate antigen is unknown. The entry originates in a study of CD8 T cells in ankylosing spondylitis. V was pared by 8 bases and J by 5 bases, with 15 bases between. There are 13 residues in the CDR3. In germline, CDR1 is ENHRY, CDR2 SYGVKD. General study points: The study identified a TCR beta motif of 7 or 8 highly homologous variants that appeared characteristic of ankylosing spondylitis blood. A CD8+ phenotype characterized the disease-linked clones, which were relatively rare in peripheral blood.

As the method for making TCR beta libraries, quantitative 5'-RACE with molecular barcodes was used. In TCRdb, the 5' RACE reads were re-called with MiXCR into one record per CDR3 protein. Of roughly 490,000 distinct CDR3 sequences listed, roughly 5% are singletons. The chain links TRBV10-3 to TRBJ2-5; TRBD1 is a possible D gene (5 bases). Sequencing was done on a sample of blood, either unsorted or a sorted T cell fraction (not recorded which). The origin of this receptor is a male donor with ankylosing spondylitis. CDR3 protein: CAIGVNRLETQYF. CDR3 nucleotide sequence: TGTGCCATCGGGGTGAACAGGTTGGAGACCCAGTACTTC.